These 14 T cell receptor beta chains came from one sample sequenced in a study of T cell changes during pregnancy in multiple sclerosis. TCRdb's table, derived via immunoSEQ multiplex PCR, lists solely in-frame clones and lacks some. The sample includes nearly 70,000 clones, around 92% seen only once; the top ten take around 1.5%. This material consisted of peripheral blood, taken in the second trimester of pregnancy. The receptors were sampled from a female donor in good health, enrolled as a control in a pregnancy study.

The count of this clone is one. CDR3 protein: CSVEGAQGSDEQYF. As DNA, the CDR3 is TGCAGCGTTGAAGGGGCGCAGGGATCAGACGAGCAGTACTTC. J is TRBJ2-7 and V is TRBV29-1, with a weak D call TRBD1 (5 bases). The germline CDR1 and CDR2 sequences are SQVTM and ANQGSEA. Trimming pared 1 base from V and 5 bases from J, leaving 15 bases between. CDR3 length: 14 amino acids.

This chain links TRBV10-1 with TRBJ2-7; no clear D gene. V shed 5 bases and J shed 2 bases, with 22 bases lying between them. The germline gives CDR1 WNHNN, CDR2 SYGVQD (reference sequence). This CDR3 has 17 amino acids. The CDR3 protein is CASSSSIPLLGTYEQYF. Here the CDR3 DNA reads TGCGCCAGCAGTTCCAGTATCCCCCTTCTAGGAACCTACGAGCAGTACTTC.

The rearrangement joins TRBV29-1 to TRBJ2-7, with D possibly TRBD2 on 5 matching bases. V shed 6 bases and J shed 6 bases, with 18 bases lying between them. The length of the CDR3 is 13 residues. The germline gives CDR1 SQVTM, CDR2 ANQGSEA. CDR3 loop: CSVQADPPVEQYF. The DNA for the CDR3 is TGCAGCGTCCAAGCGGATCCACCGGTCGAGCAGTACTTC.

The genes are TRBV18 and TRBJ2-5; no clear D gene. The germline CDR1 and CDR2 sequences are KGHSH and LQKENI. The CDR3 contains 13 residues. V lost 3 bases, J lost 3 bases, and 8 bases lay in between. The CDR3 DNA follows: TGTGCCAGCTCACCCGGCGGAGAAGAGACCCAGTACTTC. It yields the protein CASSPGGEETQYF.

This chain uses TRBV5-8 with TRBJ1-5; D is uncertain. The germline gives CDR1 SGHTS, CDR2 YDEGEE. Deletions cut 1 base from V and 2 bases from J, with 4 bases between. The CDR3 totals 13 residues. The CDR3 spells CASSLQGNQPQHF. CDR3 DNA sequence: TGTGCCAGCAGCTTGCAGGGCAATCAGCCCCAGCATTTT.

The chain combines TRBV9 with TRBJ2-3, with D tentatively TRBD1 (6 bases). Per germline, CDR1 SGDLS and CDR2 YYNGEE. This CDR3 is built from 16 residues. With 0 bases removed from V and 1 base from J, the gap between germline ends came to 12 bases. CDR3 DNA sequence: TGTGCCAGCAGCGTAGAAGGGGGAGCTGGCACAGATACGCAGTATTTT. Translating it yields CASSVEGGAGTDTQYF.

The rearrangement links TRBV7-8 to TRBJ2-7; 9 positions agree with TRBD1. This CDR3 has 16 amino acids. The J segment lost 2 bases and the V segment lost 5 bases, leaving 10 bases of the junction unmatched. Germline V CDR1 and CDR2: SGHVS, FQNEAQ. CDR3 DNA: TGTGCCAGCAGCACCCCCGGACAGGGGCTCCCCTACGAGCAGTACTTC. Translation gives CASSTPGQGLPYEQYF.

The rearrangement uses TRBV7-2 and TRBJ1-1, with D possibly TRBD1 on 6 matching bases. The V end lost 1 base, the J end lost 5 bases, and 14 bases lay between the germline ends. The germline CDR1 and CDR2 sequences are SGHTA and FQGNSA. The CDR3 length is 15 residues. DNA for the CDR3: TGTGCCAGCAGCTTAGGGCTGGGGGCGAGAACTGAAGCTTTCTTT. It yields the protein CASSLGLGARTEAFF.

The chain couples TRBV19 to TRBJ1-3, with D possibly being TRBD1 (6 bases). CDR1 is LNHDA, CDR2 SQIVND, per germline (reference sequence). V lost 6 bases and J 10 bases, leaving 19 bases between the germline ends. The CDR3 sequence is 14 residues long. The CDR3, as DNA: TGTGCCAGTAGGGACAGACCTGGGCCGAGGACCATATATTTT. Its protein product is CASRDRPGPRTIYF.

The V gene is TRBV9, the J gene TRBJ2-1; D may be TRBD2 (7 bases). CDR1 and CDR2 from the germline V gene are SGDLS and YYNGEE. This CDR3 is 15 amino acids long. Trimming cost V 3 bases and J 8 bases, with 18 bases left between them. CDR3 protein: CASSGWGGAWDEQFF. CDR3 in DNA: TGTGCCAGCAGCGGTTGGGGGGGCGCTTGGGATGAGCAGTTCTTC. Filled out from reference TRBV9 and TRBJ2-1, the complete variable domain reads DSGVTQTPKHLITATGQRVTLRCSPRSGDLSVYWYQQSLDQGLQFLIQYYNGEERAKGNILERFSAQQFPDLHSELNLSSLELGDSALYFCASSGWGGAWDEQFFGPGTRLTVL.

This chain links TRBV7-2 with TRBJ2-7; D gene uncertain. Looked up from germline, CDR1 is SGHTA and CDR2 is FQGNSA. The CDR3 has 13 amino acids. V lost 1 base and J 5 bases, leaving 9 bases between the germline ends. CDR3 sequence: CASSLGVGDEQYF. The CDR3 region has the DNA TGTGCCAGCAGCTTAGGTGTTGGAGACGAGCAGTACTTC.

V and J are TRBV7-2 and TRBJ1-2; D not resolved. CDR3 length: 12 residues. Per germline, CDR1 SGHTA and CDR2 FQGNSA. The V and J ends lost 0 bases and 13 bases respectively, with 12 bases between them. DNA for the CDR3: TGTGCCAGCAGCTTAGCTGCGAGGGAGACCACCTTC. Translated: CASSLAARETTF.

The chain combines TRBV6-1 with TRBJ1-1, with 11 bases lining up with TRBD1. The CDR3 is 14 residues long. Trimming removed 5 bases from V and 5 bases from J; junction bases left unmatched: 4. Germline values: CDR1 MNHNS, CDR2 SASEGT. The CDR3 DNA follows: TGTGCCAGCAGTTCCGGGACAGGGGGGACTGAAGCTTTCTTT. This sequence encodes CASSSGTGGTEAFF.

The chain employs TRBV19 and TRBJ2-1; TRBD2 matches 8 bases. Germline-derived CDR1 and CDR2 are LNHDA and SQIVND (reference sequence). The junction had 9 bases not matched to a gene; V was cut back by 7 bases and J by 10 bases. CDR3 length: 13 amino acids. CDR3 sequence (DNA): TGTGCCAGTACCTTAACGGGACTAGGGGAGCAGTTCTTC. This gives the protein CASTLTGLGEQFF.